The following is a T cell receptor beta chain sequence with its context. The antigen this receptor binds is unknown. No base quality values were provided; no much bigger clone lies one nucleotide off. Other DNA variants within this sample encode the same CDR3. Memory CD8+ T cells were sorted ex vivo from patient blood for TCR Vbeta sequencing and comparison with CSF CD8+ T cells. This sample is part of a study of T cells in narcolepsy (dated by TCRdb to the late 2010s). Broadly, across the study: Patients with narcolepsy type 1 or type 2 (NT1, NT2) were enrolled in the study together with healthy control donors. To look for autoreactive T cells in narcolepsy patients that target self-antigens of hypocretin neurons (hypocretin, TRIB2), the study used TCR Vbeta sequencing to follow clonotypes in blood and CSF. What the research found in general, with its limitations: HCRT-specific and TRIB2-specific autoreactive clonotypes were highlighted in plots that compared CD4+ T cell clonotypes in CSF versus blood from the same patient. Autoreactive clonotypes were reported to be detected serially in the blood of the same patients and of different patients, but not in the blood of healthy controls.

Libraries were constructed by the immunoSEQ multiplex PCR assay. Imported from immuneACCESS, the table was reduced by TCRdb to in-frame sequences with V and J called. These copies leave out some clones; in studies compared against another copy, an unresolved V gene accounts for under half, and the cause of the remainder is not known. This sample lists approximately 16,000 clones; roughly 72% were detected once. The top ten constitute 14% to 15% of the sample. Trimming takes 4 bases from V and 0 bases from J, and the germline ends sit 10 bases apart. Counted from cysteine to phenylalanine, this CDR3 has 14 amino acids. Just CDR3 DNA is preserved here, 42 bases in frame from base 1. Per the germline V gene, MNHNS is the CDR1 and SASEGT is the CDR2.

This clonotype was obtained from a human donor with narcolepsy. The sequencing sample was made of CD45RA- memory CD8+ T cells from PBMCs. The cell subset or site label, as the study defines it: memory T cells sorted ex vivo from peripheral blood. The rearrangement joined TRBV6-1 to TRBJ2-7, with the D segment identity uncertain. For the CDR3, the sequence is CASSGLGSSYEQYF. Read as DNA, the sequence is TGTGCCAGCAGTGGATTGGGAAGCTCCTACGAGCAGTACTTC.